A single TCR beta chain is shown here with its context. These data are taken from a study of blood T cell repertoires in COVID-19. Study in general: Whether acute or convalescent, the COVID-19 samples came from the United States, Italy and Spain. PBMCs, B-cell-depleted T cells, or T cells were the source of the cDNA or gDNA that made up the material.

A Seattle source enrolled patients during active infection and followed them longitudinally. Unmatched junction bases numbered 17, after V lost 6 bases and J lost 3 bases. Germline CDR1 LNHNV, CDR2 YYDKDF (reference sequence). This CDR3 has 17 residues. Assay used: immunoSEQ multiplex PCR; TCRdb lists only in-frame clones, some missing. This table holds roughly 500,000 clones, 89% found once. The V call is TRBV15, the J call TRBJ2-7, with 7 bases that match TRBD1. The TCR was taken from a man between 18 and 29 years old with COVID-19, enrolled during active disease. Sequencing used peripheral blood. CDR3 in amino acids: CATSKDRDSSGGYEQYF. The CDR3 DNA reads TGTGCCACCAGTAAAGACAGGGATAGTAGTGGGGGCTACGAGCAGTACTTC.